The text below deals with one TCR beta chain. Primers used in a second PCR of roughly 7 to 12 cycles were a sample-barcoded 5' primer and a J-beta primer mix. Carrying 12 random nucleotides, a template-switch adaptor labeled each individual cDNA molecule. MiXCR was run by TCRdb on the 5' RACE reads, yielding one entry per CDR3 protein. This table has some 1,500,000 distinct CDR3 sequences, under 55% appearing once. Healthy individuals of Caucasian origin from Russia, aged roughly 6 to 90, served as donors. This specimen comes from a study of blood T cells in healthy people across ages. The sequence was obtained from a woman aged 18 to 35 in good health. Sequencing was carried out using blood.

This CDR3 is CAISGQTGEQFF. CDR3 sequence (DNA): TGTGCCATCAGTGGACAGACCGGTGAGCAGTTCTTC. The chain has TRBV10-3 and TRBJ2-1, with a tentative D call TRBD1 (5 bases). Germline CDR1 and CDR2: ENHRY and SYGVKD. V lost 4 bases and J 9 bases, leaving 10 bases between the germline ends. There are 12 residues in the CDR3.